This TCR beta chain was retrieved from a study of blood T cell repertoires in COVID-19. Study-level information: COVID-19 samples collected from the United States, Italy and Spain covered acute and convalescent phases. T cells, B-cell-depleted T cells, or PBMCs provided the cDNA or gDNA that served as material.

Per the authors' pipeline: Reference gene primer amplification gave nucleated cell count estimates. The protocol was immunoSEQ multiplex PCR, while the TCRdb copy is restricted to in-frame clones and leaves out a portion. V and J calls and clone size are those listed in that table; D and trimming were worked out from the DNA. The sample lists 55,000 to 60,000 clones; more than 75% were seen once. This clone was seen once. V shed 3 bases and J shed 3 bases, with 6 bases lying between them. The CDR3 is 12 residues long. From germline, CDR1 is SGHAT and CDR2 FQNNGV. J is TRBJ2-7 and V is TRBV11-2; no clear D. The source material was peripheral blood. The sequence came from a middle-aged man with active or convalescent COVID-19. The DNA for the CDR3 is TGTGCCAGCAGCTTTGGCGGCTACGAGCAGTACTTC. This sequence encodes CASSFGGYEQYF.